Listed below are T cell receptor beta chains from one sample, sequenced in a study of cytomegalovirus exposure and HLA in healthy donors. Here immunoSEQ multiplex PCR was the method, and the copy in TCRdb shows in-frame clones only, minus some. The sample lists 170,000 or so clones, around 80% occurring once. Sequenced material: PBMCs. These receptors all come from a woman in her fifties or sixties in good health and CMV-seropositive. The CDR3 runs from the conserved cysteine through the conserved F or W.

v_gene	j_gene	CDR3aa
TRBV27	TRBJ1-2	CASRGQRMGGYTF
TRBV9	TRBJ2-7	CASSPRDSSYEQYF
TRBV7-2	TRBJ1-2	CASSLAPRASNYGYTF
TRBV9	TRBJ1-1	CASSRGQGTAFF
TRBV5-4	TRBJ1-3	CASQGARGNTIYF
TRBV5-1	TRBJ2-5	CASSLVGQGGQGGQETQYF
TRBV28	TRBJ2-5	CASSYQRWETQYF
TRBV30	TRBJ2-2	CAWSPGQGSTGELFF
TRBV7-2	TRBJ2-7	CASSLTGGSLYEQYF
TRBV27	TRBJ2-7	CASSQFSGSPYEQYF
TRBV18	TRBJ2-7	CASSARDRVYEQYF
TRBV7-3	TRBJ1-1	CASSLRGGGTEAFF
TRBV9	TRBJ2-3	CASSVSLTDTQYF
TRBV30	TRBJ1-1	CAWSRGTEAFF
TRBV6-5	TRBJ1-4	CASSYSSGIGEKLFF
TRBV21-1	TRBJ2-3	CASSHRAGLTTDTQYF
TRBV7-2	TRBJ2-5	CASNQEVWETQYF
TRBV19	TRBJ1-2	CASSIRDRGNYGYTF
TRBV25-1	TRBJ2-2	CASSRDSLGTGELFF
TRBV6-1	TRBJ2-6	CASSDSPSGANVLTF
TRBV6-5	TRBJ1-5	CASSRDRGNQPQHF
TRBV7-9	TRBJ1-3	CASSSLIGVAGNTIYF
TRBV4-2	.	CASSQEVHDPGEQYF
TRBV7-2	TRBJ1-5	CASSGQGVQPQHF
TRBV19	TRBJ2-7	CARGCRDNFYQYF
TRBV2	TRBJ2-3	CASRDRDNTQYF
TRBV11-2	TRBJ2-5	CASSISGGAMETQYF
TRBV7-9	TRBJ2-7	CASSRQVSYEQYF
TRBV5-5	TRBJ1-6	CASSLLTGLGNSPLHF
TRBV29-1	TRBJ2-7	CSVARTFGEQYF
TRBV5-4	TRBJ1-4	CASRNMDSPNEKLFF
TRBV28	TRBJ1-2	CASIETGTGGVYGYTF
TRBV11-2	TRBJ2-5	CASSYTGEETQYF
TRBV27	TRBJ2-1	CASTRPGLAGGFGLNEQFF
TRBV29-1	TRBJ2-3	CSVRRAPTDTQYF
TRBV14	TRBJ2-3	CASSRPGGTDTQYF
TRBV25-1	TRBJ2-3	CASSRSEGYTTDTQYF
TRBV30	TRBJ1-5	CAWSVPAGGNQPQHF
TRBV29-1	TRBJ2-7	CSVEDLDRGNEQYF
TRBV7-2	TRBJ2-7	CASSSRESYEQYF
TRBV9	TRBJ2-7	CASSPAERSSYEQYF
TRBV5-1	TRBJ2-3	CASSSRTGGTDTQYF
TRBV15	TRBJ2-7	CATSRAGQGATYEQYF
TRBV28	TRBJ1-5	CASSLTGWAQHF
TRBV5-1	TRBJ1-1	CASSHPGVTEAFF
TRBV6-1	TRBJ2-5	CASSKAGGETQYF
TRBV7-8	TRBJ2-3	CASSPWGSSTDTQYF
TRBV4-1	TRBJ1-3	CASSQERGGDTIYF
TRBV10-2	TRBJ1-2	CASSASEVAAHGYTF
TRBV5-4	TRBJ2-6	CASRSQGNGANVLTF
TRBV18	TRBJ2-1	CASSPSSGRRPEQFF
TRBV27	TRBJ2-7	CASSSSGSNYEQYF
TRBV7-9	TRBJ2-1	CASSPRSGIGNEQFF
TRBV7-2	TRBJ2-2	CASSLGGQKNTGELFF
TRBV4-2	TRBJ1-5	CASSQDRRAGGDQPQHF
TRBV6-1	TRBJ2-7	CASSRGGTGVNEQYF
TRBV7-9	TRBJ1-2	CSSSVPYGGYTF